A selection of T cell receptor beta chains follows, all from one sample in a study of tumor-infiltrating lymphocytes in oesophageal squamous cell carcinoma. TCRdb reanalysed the PCR reads using MiXCR and keeps one entry per CDR3 protein. The sample yields about 10,000 distinct CDR3 sequences, about 60% seen once. Sequences were obtained from esophageal tumor tissue. The source of these receptors is a female donor with esophageal squamous cell carcinoma. Each CDR3 is given with its conserved first and last residue. D genes are given only for firm matches. Size is stated for part of the rows, as once, few or many counts, or as a class when the clone is expanded.

>TRBV2|TRBJ2-7|-|-
CASSDPGGESTYEQYF
TGTGCCAGCAGTGACCCGGGCGGGGAATCGACCTACGAGCAGTACTTC
>TRBV7-2|TRBJ2-1|-|few
CASSLARNEQFF
TGTGCCAGCAGCTTAGCTCGCAATGAGCAGTTCTTC
>TRBV11-1|TRBJ2-3|TRBD2|few
CASSLAGLAGGAADTQYF
TGTGCCAGCAGCTTAGCTGGACTAGCGGGAGGTGCCGCAGATACGCAGTATTTT
>TRBV6-1|TRBJ2-5|TRBD2|-
CASSYRGGASYNSPLHF
TGTGCCAGCAGTTACCGCGGGGGAGCATCCTATAATTCACCCCTCCACTTC
>TRBV7-3|TRBJ2-5|TRBD1|-
CASSRGKGANSWQYF
TGTGCCAGCAGCCGCGGAAAGGGGGCAAATTCCTGGCAGTACTTC
>TRBV25-1|TRBJ2-1|-|-
CASSSRDPLYNEQFF
TGTGCCAGCAGTTCCCGGGACCCCCTCTACAATGAGCAGTTCTTC
>TRBV6-6|TRBJ2-3|-|-
CANSRNRYTDTQYF
TGTGCCAACTCTCGGAATAGATACACAGATACGCAGTATTTT
>TRBV7-2|TRBJ2-5|-|-
CASSLKAPTGVAQETQYF
TGTGCCAGCAGCTTAAAGGCCCCTACCGGGGTCGCACAAGAGACCCAGTACTTC
>TRBV7-9|TRBJ2-4|-|-
CASREGGLAKNIQYF
TGTGCCAGCAGGGAAGGGGGGTTAGCCAAAAACATTCAGTACTTC
>TRBV4-3|TRBJ2-1|TRBD2|-
CASSQELAGGKQFF
TGCGCCAGCAGCCAGGAGCTAGCGGGAGGGAAGCAGTTCTTC
>TRBV28|TRBJ2-7|-|-
CASSPSPGQPEQYF
TGTGCCAGCAGTCCCTCGCCTGGACAGCCCGAGCAGTACTTC
>TRBV7-3|TRBJ2-1|TRBD2|-
CASMMTSGRGEQFF
TGTGCCAGCATGATGACTAGCGGGAGGGGGGAGCAGTTCTTC
>TRBV12-3/TRBV12-4|TRBJ2-2|TRBD1|-
CASSLETGGTGELFF
TGTGCCAGCAGTTTAGAGACAGGGGGCACCGGGGAGCTGTTTTTT
>TRBV7-2|TRBJ2-3|-|-
CASSLDGSRDTQYF
TGTGCCAGCAGCTTAGATGGTAGCAGAGATACGCAGTATTTT
>TRBV7-8|TRBJ1-1|-|-
CASSPQGRTEAFF
TGTGCCAGCAGCCCCCAGGGGAGGACTGAAGCTTTCTTT
>TRBV6-6|TRBJ2-5|TRBD2|-
CASSSGGETQYF
TGTGCCAGCAGTTCCGGGGGGGAGACCCAGTACTTC
>TRBV10-3|TRBJ2-5|-|-
CAISDTAYQETQYF
TGTGCCATCAGTGACACAGCCTACCAAGAGACCCAGTACTTC
>TRBV7-3|TRBJ1-6|-|-
CASSLTDSPLHF
TGTGCCAGCAGCTTGACGGATTCACCCCTCCACTTT
>TRBV7-6|TRBJ2-3|TRBD2|-
CASSSGGLGRGRAQDTQYF
TGTGCCAGCAGCTCAGGAGGACTTGGGCGCGGGAGGGCCCAAGATACGCAGTATTTT
>TRBV7-8|TRBJ2-1|-|-
CASSPGTDNEQFF
TGTGCCAGCAGCCCCGGGACGGACAATGAGCAGTTCTTC
>TRBV7-2|TRBJ2-7|-|-
CASSRAPGGYEQYF
TGTGCCAGCAGCCGAGCACCCGGAGGGTACGAGCAGTACTTC
>TRBV27|TRBJ2-6|-|once
CASSRRNSGANVLTF
TGTGCCAGCAGTAGACGGAACTCTGGGGCCAACGTCCTGACTTTC
>TRBV27|TRBJ2-1|TRBD2|many
CASSLTSGALYNEQFF
TGTGCCAGCAGTCTCACTAGCGGAGCACTCTACAATGAGCAGTTCTTC
>TRBV11-1|TRBJ2-1|TRBD2|-
CASSPGLALLPEKQFF
TGTGCCAGCAGCCCTGGACTAGCCCTTCTCCCTGAAAAGCAGTTCTTC
>TRBV28|TRBJ2-5|-|-
CASSSHLRQTRNEETQYF
TGTGCCAGCAGTTCGCACCTCCGACAGACGAGAAACGAAGAGACCCAGTACTTC
>TRBV7-9|TRBJ1-1|-|-
CASSLASRNTEAFF
TGTGCCAGCAGCTTAGCTTCCAGGAACACTGAAGCTTTCTTT
>TRBV12-3/TRBV12-4|TRBJ1-1|TRBD1|once
CASSFVTGGEAFF
TGTGCCAGCAGTTTTGTTACAGGGGGTGAAGCTTTCTTT
>TRBV7-9|TRBJ2-7|-|once
CASSLAGQVKQYF
TGTGCCAGCAGCTTAGCAGGGCAGGTGAAGCAGTACTTC
>TRBV7-9|TRBJ2-7|-|-
CASSLGGVGSEQYF
TGTGCCAGCAGCTTAGGAGGAGTAGGTTCCGAGCAGTACTTC
>TRBV7-6|TRBJ2-1|-|-
CASSPTRGGHVHNEQFF
TGTGCCAGCAGCCCGACAAGGGGGGGCCACGTGCACAATGAGCAGTTCTTC
>TRBV10-3|TRBJ2-7|TRBD1|-
CAISGGQGINHEQYF
TGTGCCATCAGTGGCGGACAGGGGATTAACCACGAGCAGTACTTC
>TRBV7-8|TRBJ2-1|-|-
CASSLTGVYNEQFF
TGTGCCAGCAGCTTAACGGGAGTATACAATGAGCAGTTCTTC